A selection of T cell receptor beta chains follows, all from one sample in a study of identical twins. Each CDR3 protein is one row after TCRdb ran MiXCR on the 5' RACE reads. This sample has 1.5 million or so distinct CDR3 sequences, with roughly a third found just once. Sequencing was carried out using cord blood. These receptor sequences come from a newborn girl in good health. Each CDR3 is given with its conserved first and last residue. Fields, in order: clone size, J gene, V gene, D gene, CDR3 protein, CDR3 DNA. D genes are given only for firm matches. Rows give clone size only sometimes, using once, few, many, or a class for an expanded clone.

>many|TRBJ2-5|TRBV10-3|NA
CAISESIGDRAQETQYF
TGTGCCATCAGTGAGTCGATCGGAGACAGAGCTCAAGAGACCCAGTACTTC
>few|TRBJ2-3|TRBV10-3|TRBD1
CAISDGLFQGARTDTQYF
TGTGCCATCAGTGATGGTCTATTTCAGGGGGCTCGCACAGATACGCAGTATTTT
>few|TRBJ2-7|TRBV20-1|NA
CSAPGRPSYEQYF
TGCAGTGCCCCCGGACGCCCCTCCTACGAGCAGTACTTC
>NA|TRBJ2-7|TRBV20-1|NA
CSARETGPYEQYF
TGCAGTGCTAGAGAGACAGGCCCCTACGAGCAGTACTTC
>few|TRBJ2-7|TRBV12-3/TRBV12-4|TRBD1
CASSRDRGDVYEQYF
TGTGCCAGCAGCCGGGACAGGGGGGATGTATACGAGCAGTACTTC
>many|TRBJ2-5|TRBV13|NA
CASSQMGHFQETQYF
TGTGCCAGCAGCCAGATGGGACACTTCCAAGAGACCCAGTACTTC
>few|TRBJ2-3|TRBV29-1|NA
CSVRPGGRLDTQYF
TGCAGCGTCCGTCCCGGGGGGCGTTTGGATACGCAGTATTTT
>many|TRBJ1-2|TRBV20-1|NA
CSATGTNRNYGYTF
TGCAGTGCCACAGGAACAAACAGAAACTATGGCTACACCTTC
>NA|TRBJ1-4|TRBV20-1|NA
CSAREDPLGNEKLFF
TGCAGTGCTAGAGAGGACCCCCTGGGTAATGAAAAACTGTTTTTT
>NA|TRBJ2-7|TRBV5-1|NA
CASSDGEAQYF
TGCGCCAGCAGCGACGGCGAGGCCCAGTACTTC
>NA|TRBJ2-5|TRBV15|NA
CATSRGRDNPKTQYF
TGTGCCACCAGCAGAGGCAGGGACAACCCCAAGACCCAGTACTTC
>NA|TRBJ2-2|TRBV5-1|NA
CASSPLYTGELFF
TGCGCCAGCAGCCCCCTTTACACCGGGGAGCTGTTTTTT
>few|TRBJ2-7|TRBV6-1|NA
CAIRPSASRYEQYF
TGTGCCATCCGACCTAGCGCATCTCGGTACGAGCAGTACTTC
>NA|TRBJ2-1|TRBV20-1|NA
CSARDRRLSRGNEQFF
TGCAGTGCTAGAGATCGGCGCCTCTCCCGGGGAAATGAGCAGTTCTTC
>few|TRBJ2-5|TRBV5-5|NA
CASSLTQSILETQYF
TGTGCCAGCAGCTTGACCCAAAGCATTTTAGAGACCCAGTACTTC
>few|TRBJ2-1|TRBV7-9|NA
CASSLNLQGQFF
TGTGCCAGCAGCTTAAACCTACAGGGCCAGTTCTTC
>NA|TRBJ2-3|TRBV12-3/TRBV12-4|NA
CSLGRGSTDTQYF
TGTTCACTCGGGCGGGGAAGCACAGATACGCAGTATTTT
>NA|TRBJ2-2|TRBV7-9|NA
CASSLVEGELFF
TGTGCCAGCAGCTTAGTGGAAGGGGAGCTGTTTTTT
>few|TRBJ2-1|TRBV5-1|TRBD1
CASSLPTGSHEQFF
TGCGCCAGCAGTCTCCCGACAGGGTCCCATGAGCAGTTCTTC
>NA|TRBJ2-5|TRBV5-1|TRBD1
CASSPTGRYQETQYF
TGCGCCAGCAGTCCGACAGGGCGGTACCAAGAGACCCAGTACTTC
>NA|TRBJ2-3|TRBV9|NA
CASSVETSTDTQYF
TGTGCCAGCAGCGTAGAGACCAGCACAGATACGCAGTATTTT
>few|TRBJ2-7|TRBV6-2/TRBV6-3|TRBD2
CASSPGTSGNGRWDEQYF
TGTGCCAGCAGCCCAGGGACTAGCGGGAACGGAAGATGGGACGAGCAGTACTTC
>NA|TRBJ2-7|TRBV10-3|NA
CAISDAAKSGYEQYF
TGTGCCATCAGTGACGCGGCCAAATCCGGCTACGAGCAGTACTTC
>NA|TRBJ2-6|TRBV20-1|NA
CSAPAAGANVLTF
TGCAGTGCTCCAGCTGCTGGGGCCAACGTCCTGACTTTC
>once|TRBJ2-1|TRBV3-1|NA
CASSQDFGSQETQFF
TGTGCCAGCAGCCAAGATTTCGGATCTCAAGAGACCCAGTTCTTC
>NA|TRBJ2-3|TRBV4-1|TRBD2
CASSQDMRTSDTDTQYF
TGCGCCAGCAGCCAAGATATGAGAACTAGCGACACAGATACGCAGTATTTT
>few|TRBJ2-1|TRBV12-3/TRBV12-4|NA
CASSSVGHRDEQFF
TGTGCCAGCAGTTCCGTCGGACATCGGGATGAGCAGTTCTTC
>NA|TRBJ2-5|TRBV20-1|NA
CSARDRRSQETQYF
TGCAGTGCTAGAGATCGGCGGTCCCAAGAGACCCAGTACTTC
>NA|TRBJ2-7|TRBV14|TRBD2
CASSPLLAGLSSYNEQYF
TGTGCCAGCAGCCCACTCCTAGCGGGTTTAAGCTCCTACAATGAGCAGTACTTC
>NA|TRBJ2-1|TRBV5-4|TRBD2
CASSLTRTSGRENEQFF
TGTGCCAGCAGCTTGACTCGGACTAGCGGGAGGGAGAATGAGCAGTTCTTC
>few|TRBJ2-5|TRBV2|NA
CASAGEETQYF
TGTGCCAGCGCAGGGGAGGAGACCCAGTACTTC
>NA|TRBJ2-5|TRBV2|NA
CASPPGQIMSAEQYF
TGTGCCAGCCCGCCTGGACAGATCATGAGTGCGGAGCAGTACTTC
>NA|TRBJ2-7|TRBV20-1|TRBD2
CSARGGSSTYEQYF
TGCAGTGCTAGGGGGGGGTCGAGTACCTACGAGCAGTACTTC
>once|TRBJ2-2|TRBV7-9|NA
CASSLQGRLNTGELFF
TGTGCCAGCAGCCTTCAGGGGCGGCTGAACACCGGGGAGCTGTTTTTT
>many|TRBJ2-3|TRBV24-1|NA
CATSVTLYRVGTDTQYF
TGTGCCACCAGCGTGACCCTCTACAGGGTAGGGACAGATACGCAGTATTTT
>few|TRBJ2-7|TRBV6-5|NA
CASSPSTGTYEQYF
TGTGCCAGCAGCCCATCGACAGGAACTTACGAGCAGTACTTC
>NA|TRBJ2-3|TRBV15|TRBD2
CATSSPNLAGGTDTQYF
TGTGCCACCAGCAGCCCAAACCTAGCGGGCGGCACAGATACGCAGTATTTT
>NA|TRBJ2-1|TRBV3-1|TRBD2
CASSQGREATYNEQFF
TGTGCCAGCAGCCAGGGGCGGGAGGCCACCTACAATGAGCAGTTCTTC
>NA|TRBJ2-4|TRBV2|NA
CARTSQGNEQYF
TGTGCCAGAACCAGCCAAGGGAATGAGCAGTACTTC
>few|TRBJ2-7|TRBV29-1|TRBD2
CSVSPRLAYPYEQYF
TGCAGCGTTTCTCCTAGACTAGCCTACCCCTACGAGCAGTACTTC